This passage covers 12 T cell receptor beta chains from one sample sequenced in a study of blood T cell repertoires in COVID-19. The method was immunoSEQ multiplex PCR; TCRdb's version includes in-frame clones alone and lacks a portion of them. Of around 78,000 clones detected, over 75% appear once; the ten largest clones hold 9.5% to 10%. The sequencing input was peripheral blood. These receptors all stem from a human donor in a cohort sampled during active COVID-19.

The V call is TRBV6-2 or TRBV6-3, the J call TRBJ1-1, with D maybe TRBD1 (5 bases). Trimming cost V 1 base and J 4 bases, with 10 bases left between them. Germline V CDR1 and CDR2: MNHEY, SVGEGT. The CDR3 spans 14 residues. CDR3 residues: CASSYWGLATEAFF. DNA for the CDR3: TGTGCCAGCAGTTACTGGGGCCTGGCCACTGAAGCTTTCTTT.

The chain combines TRBV10-2 with TRBJ2-7; 9 nucleotides agree with TRBD1. The CDR3 loop spans 15 amino acids. Trimming at V came to 4 bases and at J to 3 bases, leaving 7 bases not matched to a gene. CDR1 WSHSY and CDR2 SAAADI come from the germline V gene. CDR3 coding DNA: TGCGCCAGCAGTGGCCGGGACAGGGCTGACTACGAGCAGTACTTC. The encoded protein is CASSGRDRADYEQYF.

The V gene is TRBV9, the J gene TRBJ1-1; weak D call: TRBD1 (5 bases). V shed 3 bases and J shed 2 bases, with 17 bases lying between them. The CDR3 is 16 amino acids. CDR1 is SGDLS, CDR2 YYNGEE, per germline. The CDR3 protein is CASSAPGEGFNTEAFF. The CDR3 coding sequence is TGTGCCAGCAGCGCCCCGGGGGAGGGGTTCAACACTGAAGCTTTCTTT.

This rearrangement joins TRBV12-3 or TRBV12-4 to TRBJ1-2, with 7 bases aligning to TRBD1. CDR3 length: 13 amino acids. V shed 2 bases, J shed 4 bases, and the junction held 1 base outside the gene matches. In nucleotides, the CDR3 is TGTGCCAGCAGTTTAACAGGGGTCTATGGCTACACCTTC. Its protein product is CASSLTGVYGYTF.

The chain has TRBV2 and TRBJ2-5, with 10 bases fitting TRBD1. The germline V gene encodes CDR1 SNHLY and CDR2 FYNNEI. Trimming took 6 bases from V and 9 from J; bases not matched to a gene: 10. The CDR3 loop spans 14 amino acids. This chain's CDR3 is CASSGQGGELAQYF. In nucleotides, the CDR3 is TGTGCCAGCAGCGGACAGGGGGGGGAGTTGGCCCAGTACTTC.

The chain couples TRBV9 to TRBJ1-1, with TRBD1 as a possible D gene (5 bases). The CDR3 extends over 12 amino acids. V lost 0 bases to trimming and J lost 8 bases, with 8 bases between them. The V gene's germline CDR1 is SGDLS and CDR2 YYNGEE. The CDR3 sequence: CASSVEGNEAFF. In DNA form, the CDR3 reads TGTGCCAGCAGCGTAGAGGGGAACGAAGCTTTCTTT.

The J gene is TRBJ2-5, the V gene TRBV10-1; 8 positions agree with TRBD1. Germline V lookup: CDR1 WNHNN, CDR2 SYGVQD (reference sequence). The length of the CDR3 is 15 residues. Trimming removed 3 bases from V and 1 base from J; junction bases left unmatched: 4. The CDR3 bases are TGCGCCAGCAGTGACGCTGGACAGGGCCAAGAGACCCAGTACTTC. Translation gives CASSDAGQGQETQYF.

The CDR3: CASQSGNTIYF. CDR3 bases: TGTGCCAGTCAATCCGGAAACACCATATATTTT. The rearrangement uses TRBV19 and TRBJ1-3; no firm D call. The CDR3 is made up of 11 amino acids. Germline V gene data show CDR1 as LNHDA and CDR2 as SQIVND (reference sequence). The V gene lost 8 bases and the J gene lost 4 bases, with 6 bases spanning the gap.

The chain employs TRBV4-1 and TRBJ1-2; D is ambiguous. Germline V CDR1 and CDR2: MGHRA, YSYEKL. V was trimmed by 0 bases and J by 8 bases, leaving 13 bases between them. This CDR3 is 14 amino acids long. The CDR3: CASSQDPQSGGYTF. CDR3 nucleotides: TGCGCCAGCAGCCAAGATCCGCAGTCGGGGGGCTACACCTTC.

This chain uses TRBV7-9 with TRBJ2-6; 7 nucleotides align to TRBD1. Germline loops: CDR1 SEHNR, CDR2 FQNEAQ (reference sequence). Losses at the gene ends were 5 bases for V and 0 bases for J; bases not matched to a gene: 7. CDR3 length: 17 amino acids. The CDR3 sequence: CASSRRTGRSGANVLTF. The CDR3 coding sequence is TGTGCCAGCAGCAGAAGGACAGGCCGCTCTGGGGCCAACGTCCTGACTTTC.

The chain employs TRBV6-1 and TRBJ2-7, with a tentative D call TRBD2 (7 bases). Germline V gene sequence: CDR1 MNHNS, CDR2 SASEGT. Deletions cut 6 bases from V and 2 bases from J, with 17 bases between. CDR3 length: 15 residues. CDR3 nucleotides: TGTGCCAGCAGAGGGGGGGGGCTTGGGACCTACGAGCAGTACTTC. It codes for CASRGGGLGTYEQYF.

This rearrangement joins TRBV9 to TRBJ1-1, with D unresolved. The V end lost 1 base, the J end lost 5 bases, and 18 bases lay between the germline ends. CDR1 is SGDLS and CDR2 is YYNGEE in the germline V gene. This CDR3 contains 16 residues. The CDR3 loop is CASSVNPKGGKTEAFF. DNA for the CDR3: TGTGCCAGCAGCGTAAATCCGAAGGGAGGAAAAACTGAAGCTTTCTTT.